One and the same sample provided the 28 T cell receptor beta chains below, sequenced in a study of control samples from healthy donors and cancer patients. TCRdb keeps only in-frame clones here, not all; method: immunoSEQ multiplex PCR. This sample has 180,000 or so clones; about 94% occur once, and the top ten carry approximately 4%. The sample consisted of blood. Receptor source: a woman between 55 and 75 years old in good health.

V is TRBV2 and J is TRBJ1-1; unclear D gene. The CDR3 is 12 amino acids. CDR1 and CDR2 (germline): SNHLY, FYNNEI. Between the trimmed V and J ends, which lost 10 bases and 0 bases, there was a span of 9 bases. CDR3 DNA: TGTGCCACGACCTCCATGAACACTGAAGCTTTCTTT. Protein sequence: CATTSMNTEAFF.

The chain carries TRBV19 and TRBJ1-3; D is unclear. Between the trimmed V and J ends, which lost 6 bases and 6 bases, there was a span of 6 bases. The CDR3 spans 11 residues. Looked up from germline, CDR1 is LNHDA and CDR2 is SQIVND (reference sequence). The CDR3 DNA sequence: TGTGCCAGTAGGGCAACAAACACCATATATTTT. This encodes CASRATNTIYF.

The chain carries TRBV9 and TRBJ2-5; D possibly corresponds to TRBD2 (7 bases). The CDR3 contains 14 residues. CDR1 SGDLS and CDR2 YYNGEE come from the germline V gene. V lost 3 bases and J lost 5, with 14 bases in between. The CDR3 nucleotides are TGTGCCAGCAGCGAGGGGGAGGGCTTGGAGACCCAGTACTTC. Amino acids: CASSEGEGLETQYF.

Concerning this clone: It is unclear where the CDR3 begins or ends on the DNA, so no DNA is shown, and the CDR3 is as TCRdb lists it. J is TRBJ1-1 and V is TRBV7-2; TRBD1 is taken as the D call from the table, unchecked against the DNA. Germline CDR1 reads SGHTA; CDR2 reads FQGNSA. The CDR3 sequence runs 13 residues, both termini included. CDR3 protein: CASSLVGQGTTFF.

Only one count was recorded for this clone. The rearrangement uses TRBV5-1 and TRBJ1-5, with D possibly being TRBD1 (6 bases). The V and J ends lost 5 bases and 2 bases respectively, with 11 bases between them. Germline V CDR1 and CDR2: SGHRS, YFSETQ. The CDR3 contains 14 residues. This CDR3 reads CASSPGDGNQPQHF. The DNA for the CDR3 is TGCGCCAGCAGTCCAGGGGATGGCAATCAGCCCCAGCATTTT.

This clone was counted only a few times. This rearrangement joins TRBV4-1 to TRBJ2-2, with a tentative D call TRBD1 (6 bases). Trimming stripped 6 bases from V and 3 bases from J, with 11 bases between. The germline V gene has CDR1 MGHRA and CDR2 YSYEKL. The CDR3 runs 14 residues. The CDR3 sequence is CASSFGQYTGELFF. The DNA for the CDR3 is TGCGCCAGCAGTTTCGGACAGTACACCGGGGAGCTGTTTTTT.

This rearrangement joins TRBV7-7 to TRBJ1-5; D gene uncertain. This CDR3 contains 13 residues. The germline V gene has CDR1 SSHAT and CDR2 FNYEAQ (reference sequence). CDR3 DNA: TGTCCTCGAGGGTACGCATTGCGGCAGCCCCAGCATTTT. Residues: CPRGYALRQPQHF.

DNA of the CDR3: TGCGCCAGCAGTGACGGCGGGGGCACCACAGATACGCAGTATTTT. Translating it yields CASSDGGGTTDTQYF. The chain uses TRBV10-1 and TRBJ2-3; tentatively, D is TRBD2 (7 bases). This CDR3 has 15 amino acids. With 3 bases removed from V and 2 bases from J, the gap between germline ends came to 12 bases. Germline V lookup: CDR1 WNHNN, CDR2 SYGVQD (reference sequence).

The chain combines TRBV5-6 with TRBJ2-5, with D possibly matching TRBD1 (7 bases). V was cut by 0 bases and J by 5 bases, with 8 bases left in between. The CDR3 runs 13 residues. Germline V CDR1 and CDR2: SGHDT, YYEEEE. The CDR3 loop is CASSLAGGETQYF. The CDR3 DNA is TGTGCCAGCAGCTTGGCAGGGGGGGAGACCCAGTACTTC. The full variable domain, completed using reference TRBV5-6 and TRBJ2-5, is DAGVTQSPTHLIKTRGQQVTLRCSPKSGHDTVSWYQQALGQGPQFIFQYYEEEERQRGNFPDRFSGHQFPNYSSELNVNALLLGDSALYLCASSLAGGETQYFGPGTRLLVL.

This chain connects TRBV7-9 to TRBJ1-1; maybe TRBD1 (6 bases). V lost 2 bases and J lost 1, with 8 bases in between. Per germline, CDR1 SEHNR and CDR2 FQNEAQ (reference sequence). This CDR3 spans 14 amino acids. The CDR3 DNA is TGTGCCAGCAGCTTACTGGGGGCGAACACTGAAGCTTTCTTT. The encoded protein is CASSLLGANTEAFF.

The chain carries TRBV4-3 and TRBJ1-2, with 11 bases lining up with TRBD1. This CDR3 has 14 residues. With V trimmed by 3 bases and J by 7 bases, 4 bases remained unmatched. Germline assignment: CDR1 LGHNA and CDR2 YSLEER. CDR3 residues: CASSQDRGPVGYTF. In DNA, the CDR3 is TGCGCCAGCAGCCAGGACAGGGGGCCGGTTGGCTACACCTTC.

V usage is TRBV6-5 and J usage is TRBJ1-6; 7 positions agree with TRBD1. Germline CDR1 reads MNHEY; CDR2 reads SVGAGI. The length of the CDR3 is 13 residues. The junction had 6 bases not matched to a gene; V was cut back by 7 bases and J by 9 bases. CDR3 sequence: CASTTGETSPLHF. The CDR3 nucleotides read TGTGCCAGCACCACAGGGGAAACTTCACCCCTCCACTTT.

This chain uses TRBV18 with TRBJ1-1, with 10 bases aligning to TRBD1. CDR1 is KGHSH, CDR2 LQKENI, per germline. The CDR3 contains 17 residues. V lost 1 base, J lost 0 bases, and 5 bases stayed unmatched. The CDR3 bases are TGTGCCAGCTCACCACGGGACAGGGGAGGGCTGAACACTGAAGCTTTCTTT. As protein: CASSPRDRGGLNTEAFF.

The chain has TRBV28 and TRBJ2-7, with D uncertain. This CDR3 is 12 amino acids long. Germline CDR1 reads MDHEN; CDR2 reads SYDVKM. Trimming removed 6 bases at V and 6 bases at J, with 12 bases between. DNA of the CDR3: TGTGCCAGCAGCAATCCAGTCCTCGAGCAGTACTTC. It translates to CASSNPVLEQYF.

The V gene is TRBV14, the J gene TRBJ1-3; 7 nucleotides align to TRBD1. V was pared by 2 bases and J by 8 bases, with 15 bases of the junction left unmatched. This CDR3 region has 17 residues. The germline CDR1 and CDR2 sequences are SGHDN and FVKESK. The CDR3 sequence is CASSQKESQGQSYTIYF. CDR3 bases: TGTGCCAGCAGCCAAAAAGAGTCACAGGGGCAGAGCTACACCATATATTTT.

The CDR3 loop is CASSYSPGQGGTEAFF. In nucleotides, the CDR3 is TGTGCCAGCAGTTACTCACCGGGACAGGGAGGCACTGAAGCTTTCTTT. V is TRBV6-5 and J is TRBJ1-1; 9 nucleotides match TRBD1. The germline CDR1 and CDR2 sequences are MNHEY and SVGAGI. V shed 0 bases and J 4 bases; nucleotides not matched to a gene: 6. This CDR3 has 16 amino acids.

The chain carries TRBV19 and TRBJ1-2; D gene ambiguous. Trimming stripped 5 bases from V and 1 base from J, with 11 bases between. This CDR3 comprises 14 residues. Germline CDR1 LNHDA, CDR2 SQIVND (reference sequence). CDR3 DNA sequence: TGTGCCAGTAGTCCCCTAGACGGTAACTATGGCTACACCTTC. Protein sequence: CASSPLDGNYGYTF.

The CDR3 bases are TGTGCCAGCAGCCGACGAAGACTTATAGCGGGGGGAAACGAGCAGTACTTC. Translation gives CASSRRRLIAGGNEQYF. This chain joins TRBV7-8 and TRBJ2-7; 10 bases line up with TRBD2. The CDR3 loop spans 17 amino acids. Trimming cost V 5 bases and J 5 bases; bases outside gene matches: 15. CDR1 and CDR2 (germline): SGHVS, FQNEAQ.

This clone was found once. The chain couples TRBV18 to TRBJ2-3, with D perhaps TRBD1 or TRBD2 (5 bases each). With 0 bases removed from V and 14 bases from J, the gap between germline ends came to 15 bases. This CDR3 has 13 residues. CDR1 is KGHSH and CDR2 is LQKENI in the germline V gene. CDR3 DNA sequence: TGTGCCAGCTCACCACCCCGGGACCGACCCGCGTATTTT. It codes for CASSPPRDRPAYF.

CDR3 nucleotides: TGTGCCAGCAGTGAGGGTGTAAGGACAGGGAGCATTCAGTACTTC. Translated, it gives CASSEGVRTGSIQYF. The rearrangement joins TRBV6-1 to TRBJ2-4; 8 nucleotides agree with TRBD1. Germline assignment: CDR1 MNHNS and CDR2 SASEGT. The CDR3 totals 15 residues. V lost 3 bases and J lost 9; bases outside the gene matches: 10.

This clone showed up just once. The chain couples TRBV12-3 or TRBV12-4 to TRBJ1-1, with D uncertain. Between the trimmed V and J ends, which lost 5 bases and 1 base, there was a span of 8 bases. The CDR3 is made up of 13 amino acids. The CDR3 DNA sequence: TGTGCCAGCAGTCAGCAGCCGAACACTGAAGCTTTCTTT. It codes for CASSQQPNTEAFF.

The chain employs TRBV30 and TRBJ1-4; D remains ambiguous. Germline CDR1 reads GTSNPN; CDR2 reads SVGIG (reference sequence). V was shortened by 4 bases and J by 0 bases, with 9 bases between the two germline ends. This CDR3 region has 14 residues. In DNA form, the CDR3 reads TGTGCCTGGACCGCGGGGACAACTAATGAAAAACTGTTTTTT. Translated, it gives CAWTAGTTNEKLFF.

The V gene is TRBV5-6, the J gene TRBJ2-1; 7 bases are shared with TRBD2. CDR1 and CDR2 from the germline V gene are SGHDT and YYEEEE. V lost 4 bases to trimming and J lost 5 bases; unmatched junction nucleotides: 9. The CDR3 has 15 amino acids. This CDR3 is CASSGTGLGNNEQFF. The CDR3 bases are TGTGCCAGCAGCGGAACTGGACTAGGAAACAATGAGCAGTTCTTC.

The sample holds one count of this clone. CDR3 in DNA: TGTGCCAGCAGCTTAGCTGAACAGGGGGCGACCTATGGCTACACCTTC. Translation gives CASSLAEQGATYGYTF. V is TRBV7-9 and J is TRBJ1-2; 9 bases line up with TRBD1. Germline CDR1 reads SEHNR; CDR2 reads FQNEAQ (reference sequence). Trimming took 0 bases from V and 4 from J; bases not matched to a gene: 6. The CDR3 totals 16 residues.

The chain couples TRBV5-1 to TRBJ2-1, with 9 bases identical to TRBD2. J gave up 1 base and V 3 bases, and 2 bases lay outside the gene matches. The CDR3 extends over 15 amino acids. CDR1 SGHRS and CDR2 YFSETQ come from the germline V gene. CDR3 coding DNA: TGCGCCAGCAGCTGGACTAGCGAGTCCTACAATGAGCAGTTCTTC. This codes for CASSWTSESYNEQFF. Using reference TRBV5-1 and TRBJ2-1 for the parts outside the CDR3, the full variable domain is KAGVTQTPRYLIKTRGQQVTLSCSPISGHRSVSWYQQTPGQGLQFLFEYFSETQRNKGNFPGRFSGRQFSNSRSEMNVSTLELGDSALYLCASSWTSESYNEQFFGPGTRLTVL.

The genes are TRBV7-2 and TRBJ2-1; 8 nucleotides agree with TRBD2. V was clipped by 1 base and J by 3 bases; unmatched bases: 5. The CDR3 covers 16 residues. The germline gives CDR1 SGHTA, CDR2 FQGNSA. CDR3: CASSLGGTSNYNEQFF. The DNA of the CDR3 is TGTGCCAGCAGCTTAGGGGGGACTAGTAACTACAATGAGCAGTTCTTC.

The J gene is TRBJ2-7, the V gene TRBV18, with TRBD1 matching over 7 bases. There are 13 residues in the CDR3. J lost 2 bases, V lost 4 bases, and 2 bases had no gene match. Per the germline V gene, CDR1 is KGHSH and CDR2 is LQKENI. CDR3 sequence: CASSQGAPYEQYF. The CDR3 DNA sequence: TGTGCCAGCTCACAGGGGGCCCCCTACGAGCAGTACTTC. Complete variable domain (other parts from reference TRBV18 and TRBJ2-7): NAGVMQNPRHLVRRRGQEARLRCSPMKGHSHVYWYRQLPEEGLKFMVYLQKENIIDESGMPKERFSAEFPKEGPSILRIQQVVRGDSAAYFCASSQGAPYEQYFGPGTRLTVT.

The gene calls are TRBV3-1 (or the pseudogene TRBV3-2) and TRBJ1-5; 8 nucleotides align to TRBD1. CDR1 is LGHDT, CDR2 YNNKEL, per germline (reference sequence). Trimming cost V 1 base and J 1 base; bases outside gene matches: 9. CDR3 length: 18 amino acids. In DNA, the CDR3 is TGTGCCAGCAGCCAAGTTGATCAGGGGGCCCACAGCAATCAGCCCCAGCATTTT. Amino acids: CASSQVDQGAHSNQPQHF.